Shown below are 18 T cell receptor beta chains from a single sample sequenced in a study of CD8+ T cells in alopecia areata. The treatment was: oral pan-JAK inhibitor, 5-10 mg twice daily. Extraction and reverse transcription of RNA yielded cDNA as the sequencing template. Repertoires were generated with immunoSEQ multiplex PCR, while TCRdb's copy carries only in-frame clones and drops some. The sample shows a few hundred thousand clones, around 57% of them seen only once. Sequenced here: CD4+ T cells sorted from blood, sampled at week 4, from a patient treated with tofacitinib. The receptors derive from a human donor with alopecia areata.

This sequence joins TRBV6-1 and TRBJ1-1, with D unresolved. This CDR3 is 11 amino acids long. Germline loops: CDR1 MNHNS, CDR2 SASEGT. Trimming cost V 8 bases and J 8 bases, with 12 bases left between them. Here the CDR3 reads CASLLNKEAFF. Here the CDR3 DNA reads TGTGCCAGCCTCTTAAACAAAGAAGCTTTCTTT.

The V gene is TRBV30, the J gene TRBJ2-1, with D perhaps TRBD2 (6 bases). V shed 4 bases and J shed 6 bases, with 13 bases lying between them. This CDR3 spans 13 amino acids. Germline values: CDR1 GTSNPN, CDR2 SVGIG (reference sequence). Here the CDR3 reads CAWTPGVGNEQFF. CDR3 nucleotides: TGTGCCTGGACTCCGGGGGTAGGCAATGAGCAGTTCTTC.

This clone has more than one count but fewer than ten. The chain recombines TRBV30 with TRBJ1-6; D may be TRBD1 (6 bases). V was shortened by 4 bases and J by 10 bases, with 14 bases between the two germline ends. The CDR3 length is 13 residues. Germline V lookup: CDR1 GTSNPN, CDR2 SVGIG (reference sequence). The CDR3 loop is CAWNDRKNSPLHF. The CDR3 DNA is TGTGCCTGGAACGACAGGAAGAACTCACCCCTCCACTTT. Looking up the rest from reference TRBV30 and TRBJ1-6 gives the full variable domain: SQTIHQWPATLVQPVGSPLSLECTVEGTSNPNLYWYRQAAGRGLQLLFYSVGIGQISSEVPQNLSASRPQDRQFILSSKKLLLSDSGFYLCAWNDRKNSPLHFGNGTRLTVT.

This clone was seen a few times. The rearrangement uses TRBV12-5 and TRBJ1-6; no clear D gene. Trimming removed 7 bases at V and 4 bases at J, with 11 bases between. This CDR3 region has 14 residues. Germline V CDR1 and CDR2: LGHNT, FRNRAP. CDR3 amino acids: CASAPIGYNSPLHF. Here the CDR3 DNA reads TGTGCTAGTGCCCCCATTGGGTATAATTCACCCCTCCACTTT.

V gene TRBV12-5 combines with J gene TRBJ1-5; tentatively, D is TRBD1 (5 bases). The CDR3 runs to 16 residues. CDR1 is LGHNT and CDR2 is FRNRAP in the germline V gene. V lost 6 bases to trimming and J lost 7 bases, with 22 bases between them. As DNA, the CDR3 is TGTGCTAGTGGGGCGAGTTCGGGGACCGCTGGCCAGCCCCAGCATTTT. This encodes CASGASSGTAGQPQHF.

The rearrangement uses TRBV9 and TRBJ1-6; D is unresolved. Germline V gene sequence: CDR1 SGDLS, CDR2 YYNGEE. The CDR3 totals 15 residues. Trimming stripped 0 bases from V and 6 bases from J, with 10 bases between. CDR3 amino acids: CASSVVDGFNSPLHF. CDR3 bases: TGTGCCAGCAGCGTAGTAGACGGTTTTAATTCACCCCTCCACTTT.

The chain links TRBV7-2 to TRBJ2-1; D unresolved. CDR1 is SGHTA and CDR2 is FQGNSA in the germline V gene. The CDR3 is 12 amino acids. V was shortened by 0 bases and J by 12 bases, with 9 bases between the two germline ends. The CDR3 sequence: CASSLALPGQFF. CDR3 bases: TGTGCCAGCAGCTTAGCCCTTCCAGGGCAGTTCTTC. Based on the CDR3 plus reference TRBV7-2 and TRBJ2-1, the full variable domain is GAGVSQSPSNKVTEKGKDVELRCDPISGHTALYWYRQSLGQGLEFLIYFQGNSAPDKSGLPSDRFSAERTGGSVSTLTIQRTQQEDSAVYLCASSLALPGQFFGPGTRLTVL.

This clone was found a few times. V gene TRBV4-3 combines with J gene TRBJ1-3; D call uncertain. Germline V gene lookup returns CDR1 LGHNA and CDR2 YSLEER. The CDR3 loop spans 13 amino acids. Trimming removed 1 base from V and 2 bases from J, with 3 bases in between. The CDR3 is CASSQGAGNTIYF. The CDR3 DNA is TGCGCCAGCAGCCAAGGGGCTGGAAACACCATATATTTT.

V usage is TRBV7-9 and J usage is TRBJ1-6; possibly TRBD1 for D (6 bases). The length of the CDR3 is 15 residues. V was clipped by 4 bases and J by 7 bases, with 14 bases between them. Germline V gene data show CDR1 as SEHNR and CDR2 as FQNEAQ (reference sequence). The DNA for the CDR3 is TGTGCCAGCAGCTCACCGGGACACCTCAATTCACCCCTCCACTTT. This codes for CASSSPGHLNSPLHF.

The table lists this clone with a few counts. V gene TRBV10-2 combines with J gene TRBJ2-1, with TRBD2 matching 10 bases. With V trimmed by 1 base and J by 5 bases, 5 bases remained unmatched. CDR3 length equals 16 residues. Germline CDR1 is WSHSY and CDR2 is SAAADI. The CDR3 loop reads CASSEWSGGADNEQFF. CDR3 in DNA: TGCGCCAGCAGTGAGTGGAGCGGGGGGGCCGACAATGAGCAGTTCTTC.

The chain employs TRBV29-1 and TRBJ2-3, with D maybe TRBD1 (6 bases). This CDR3 has 14 residues. V was clipped by 2 bases and J by 5 bases, with 14 bases between them. Germline CDR1 SQVTM, CDR2 ANQGSEA. The DNA of the CDR3 is TGCAGCGTTGAAACCGGCAGGGGTGGAGATACGCAGTATTTT. Translating it yields CSVETGRGGDTQYF.

This rearrangement joins TRBV15 to TRBJ2-1; either TRBD1 or TRBD2 may supply D (6 bases each). Germline CDR1 and CDR2: LNHNV and YYDKDF (reference sequence). The CDR3 loop spans 15 amino acids. V was pared by 6 bases and J by 1 base, with 13 bases between. CDR3 nucleotides: TGTGCCACCAGACCCGGGGGCAGTTCCTACAATGAGCAGTTCTTC. As protein: CATRPGGSSYNEQFF. Full variable domain (rest looked up from reference TRBV15 and TRBJ2-1): DAMVIQNPRYQVTQFGKPVTLSCSQTLNHNVMYWYQQKSSQAPKLLFHYYDKDFNNEADTPDNFQSRRPNTSFCFLDIRSPGLGDTAMYLCATRPGGSSYNEQFFGPGTRLTVL.

J is TRBJ2-3 and V is TRBV5-1, with 13 bases that match TRBD2. CDR1 is SGHRS and CDR2 is YFSETQ in the germline V gene. The CDR3 is 16 residues long. V shed 5 bases and J 3 bases; nucleotides not matched to a gene: 6. The DNA of the CDR3 is TGCGCCAGCAGGCTGACTAGCGGGGGGATAACAGATACGCAGTATTTT. Translation gives CASRLTSGGITDTQYF.

The chain has TRBV30 and TRBJ1-5, with TRBD1 identical over 7 bases. CDR3 length equals 15 residues. Losses at the gene ends were 8 bases for V and 0 bases for J; bases not matched to a gene: 10. Germline CDR1 reads GTSNPN; CDR2 reads SVGIG (reference sequence). CDR3 amino acids: CAASTGTYSNQPQHF. CDR3 nucleotide sequence: TGTGCCGCTTCGACAGGGACCTATAGCAATCAGCCCCAGCATTTT.

The CDR3 coding sequence is TGCGCCAGCAGCTTAGGGACAGCATACAATGAGCAGTTCTTC. Its protein product is CASSLGTAYNEQFF. The rearrangement links TRBV5-1 to TRBJ2-1; 7 bases agree with TRBD1. V lost 2 bases and J lost 4; bases outside the gene matches: 3. Germline V gene lookup returns CDR1 SGHRS and CDR2 YFSETQ. The CDR3 covers 14 residues.

The genes are TRBV29-1 and TRBJ1-1; the match to TRBD1 covers 7 bases. The CDR3 is 15 residues long. Per the germline V gene, CDR1 is SQVTM and CDR2 is ANQGSEA. Losses at the gene ends were 3 bases for V and 1 base for J; bases not matched to a gene: 8. The DNA of the CDR3 is TGCAGCGTTGAGGGTAAGGAGGGGGCGAACACTGAAGCTTTCTTT. This gives the protein CSVEGKEGANTEAFF. Drawing the rest from reference TRBV29-1 and TRBJ1-1, the complete variable domain is SAVISQKPSRDICQRGTSLTIQCQVDSQVTMMFWYRQQPGQSLTLIATANQGSEATYESGFVIDKFPISRPNLTFSTLTVSNMSPEDSSIYLCSVEGKEGANTEAFFGQGTRLTVV.

The V call is TRBV25-1, the J call TRBJ2-1; D gene ambiguous. The germline V gene has CDR1 MGHDK and CDR2 SYGVNS. Deletions cut 3 bases from V and 10 bases from J, with 7 bases between. This CDR3 comprises 11 residues. The CDR3 DNA reads TGTGCCAGCAGTGATTTCTACGAGCAGTTCTTC. Encoded protein: CASSDFYEQFF.

V gene TRBV4-1 combines with J gene TRBJ2-7; 7 bases align to TRBD2. The trim removed 8 bases at V and 5 bases at J, leaving 15 bases unmatched. Germline V gene data show CDR1 as MGHRA and CDR2 as YSYEKL. The length of the CDR3 is 15 residues. CDR3 sequence reads: CASPPGGTSHHEQYF. Written as DNA, the CDR3 is TGCGCCAGCCCCCCCGGGGGGACGAGTCATCACGAGCAGTACTTC.